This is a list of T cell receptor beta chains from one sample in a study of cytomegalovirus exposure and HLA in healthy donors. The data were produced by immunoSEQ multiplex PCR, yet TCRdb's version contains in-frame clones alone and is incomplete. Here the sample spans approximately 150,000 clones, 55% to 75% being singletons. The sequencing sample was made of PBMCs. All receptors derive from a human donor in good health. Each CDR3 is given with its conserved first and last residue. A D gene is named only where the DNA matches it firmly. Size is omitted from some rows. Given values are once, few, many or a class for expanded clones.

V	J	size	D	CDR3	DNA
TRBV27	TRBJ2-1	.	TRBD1	CASSLGTGPNNEQFF	TGTGCCAGCAGTTTGGGGACAGGTCCCAACAATGAGCAGTTCTTC
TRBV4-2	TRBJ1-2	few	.	CASSQERGRGYTF	TGTGCCAGCAGCCAAGAGCGGGGGCGGGGCTACACCTTC
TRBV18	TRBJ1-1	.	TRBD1	CASSQHGQGTNTEAFF	TGTGCCAGCTCGCAGCATGGACAGGGGACAAACACTGAAGCTTTCTTT
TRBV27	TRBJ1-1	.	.	CASSGSGTEAFF	TGTGCCAGCAGCGGGTCGGGCACTGAAGCTTTCTTT
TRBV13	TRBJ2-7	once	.	CASSLADSYEQYF	TGTGCCAGCAGCCTGGCGGACAGCTACGAGCAGTACTTC
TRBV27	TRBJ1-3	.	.	CASSLRGGNTIYF	TGTGCCAGCAGTTTACGGGGGGGAAACACCATATATTTT
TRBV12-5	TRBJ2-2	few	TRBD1	CASGPWDRGTGELFF	TGTGCTAGTGGCCCTTGGGACAGGGGGACCGGGGAGCTGTTTTTT
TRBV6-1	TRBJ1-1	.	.	CASNGGRGYTEAFF	TGTGCCAGCAACGGAGGTCGGGGGTACACTGAAGCTTTCTTT
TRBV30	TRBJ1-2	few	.	CAWRGGYGYTF	TGTGCCTGGAGGGGGGGCTATGGCTACACCTTC
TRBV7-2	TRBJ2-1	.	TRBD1	CASSSQRGQGPYNEQFF	TGTGCCAGCAGCTCCCAGAGGGGACAGGGGCCATACAATGAGCAGTTCTTC
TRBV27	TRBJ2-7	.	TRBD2	CASSFTTSGYEQYF	TGTGCCAGCAGTTTCACGACTAGCGGATACGAGCAGTACTTC
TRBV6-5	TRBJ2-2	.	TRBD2	CASRESGGNTGELFF	TGTGCCAGCAGAGAATCGGGGGGAAACACCGGGGAGCTGTTTTTT
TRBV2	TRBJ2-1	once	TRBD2	CASRSSSGGHLNYNEQFF	TGTGCCAGCAGATCCTCTAGCGGGGGCCACCTTAATTACAATGAGCAGTTCTTC
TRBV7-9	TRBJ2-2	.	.	CASSLAATTGELFF	TGTGCCAGCAGCTTAGCGGCAACCACCGGGGAGCTGTTTTTT
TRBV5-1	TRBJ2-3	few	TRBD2	CASSLKVAGGTDTQYF	TGCGCCAGCAGCTTGAAGGTAGCGGGGGGCACAGATACGCAGTATTTT
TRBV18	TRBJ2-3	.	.	CASSPRTGEDTQYF	TGTGCCAGCTCACCCCGGACCGGGGAAGATACGCAGTATTTT
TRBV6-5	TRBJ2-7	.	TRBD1	CASRTGTASYEQYF	TGTGCCAGCAGGACCGGGACAGCCTCCTACGAGCAGTACTTC
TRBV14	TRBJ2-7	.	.	CASSQGASSYEQYF	TGTGCCAGCAGCCAGGGGGCGAGTTCCTACGAGCAGTACTTC
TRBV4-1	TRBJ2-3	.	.	CASSRTGGGITDTQYF	TGCGCCAGCAGCCGTACAGGGGGGGGGATCACAGATACGCAGTATTTT
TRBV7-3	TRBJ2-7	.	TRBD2	CASSLWGGENEQYF	TGTGCCAGCAGTTTGTGGGGGGGAGAGAACGAGCAGTACTTC
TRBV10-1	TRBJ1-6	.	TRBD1	CASSGAGTDNSPLHF	TGCGCCAGCAGTGGGGCCGGGACAGATAATTCACCCCTCCACTTT
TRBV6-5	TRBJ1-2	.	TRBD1	CASSSGQGARDGYTF	TGTGCCAGCAGTTCCGGACAGGGGGCTCGAGATGGCTACACCTTC
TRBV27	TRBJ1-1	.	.	CASSLRGSTEAFF	TGTGCCAGCAGTTTGAGGGGGAGCACTGAAGCTTTCTTT
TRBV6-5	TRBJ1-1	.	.	CASSLRGGNTEAFF	TGTGCCAGCAGTTTGCGGGGAGGAAACACTGAAGCTTTCTTT
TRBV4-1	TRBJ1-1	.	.	CASSQDWGGIEAFF	TGCGCCAGCAGCCAAGATTGGGGGGGAATTGAAGCTTTCTTT
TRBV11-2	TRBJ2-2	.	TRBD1	CASSQSRGPNTGELFF	TGTGCCAGCAGCCAAAGCAGGGGGCCTAACACCGGGGAGCTGTTTTTT
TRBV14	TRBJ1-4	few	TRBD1	CASSPSLTGREKLFF	TGTGCCAGCAGCCCCTCCCTGACAGGGCGTGAAAAACTGTTTTTT
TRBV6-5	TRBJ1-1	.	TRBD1	CASSEDRQGEAFF	TGTGCCAGCAGTGAAGACAGACAGGGGGAAGCTTTCTTT
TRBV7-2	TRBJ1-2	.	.	CASSSDSNYGYTF	TGTGCCAGCAGCTCCGACAGTAACTATGGCTACACCTTC
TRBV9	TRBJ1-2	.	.	CASSVVKMGTDYGYTF	TGTGCCAGCAGCGTAGTCAAGATGGGCACGGACTATGGCTACACCTTC
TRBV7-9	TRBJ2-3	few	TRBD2	CASSSRLAGEGTQYF	TGTGCCAGCAGCTCCCGACTAGCGGGGGAGGGTACGCAGTATTTT
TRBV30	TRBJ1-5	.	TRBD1	CAWSVQGGVYSNQPQHF	TGTGCCTGGAGTGTACAGGGGGGGGTATATAGCAATCAGCCCCAGCATTTT